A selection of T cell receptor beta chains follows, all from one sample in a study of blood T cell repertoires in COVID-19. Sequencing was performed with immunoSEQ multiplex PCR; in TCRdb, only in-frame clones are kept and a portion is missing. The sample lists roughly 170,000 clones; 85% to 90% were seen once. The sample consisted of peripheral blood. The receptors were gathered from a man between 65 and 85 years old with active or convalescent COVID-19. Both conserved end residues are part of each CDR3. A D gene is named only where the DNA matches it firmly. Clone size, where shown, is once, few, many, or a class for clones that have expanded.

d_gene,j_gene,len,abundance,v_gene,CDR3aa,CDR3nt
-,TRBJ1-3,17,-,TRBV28,CASSLGALSDSGNTIYF,TGTGCCAGCAGTTTGGGGGCACTTTCCGACTCTGGAAACACCATATATTTT
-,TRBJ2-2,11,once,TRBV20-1,CSASSSGELFF,TGCAGTGCTAGTTCTTCCGGGGAGCTGTTTTTT
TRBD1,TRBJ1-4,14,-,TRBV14,CASSPTRGVEKLFF,TGTGCCAGCAGCCCTACCAGGGGGGTCGAAAAACTGTTTTTT
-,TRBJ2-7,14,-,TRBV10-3,CAISETQGNSEQYF,TGTGCCATCAGTGAGACACAGGGAAACTCCGAGCAGTACTTC
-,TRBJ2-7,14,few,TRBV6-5,CASSYHRYGYEQYF,TGTGCCAGCAGTTATCACCGGTATGGCTACGAGCAGTACTTC
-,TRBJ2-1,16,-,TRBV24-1,CATSDGGQPSYNEQFF,TGTGCCACCAGTGACGGGGGACAGCCTTCCTACAATGAGCAGTTCTTC
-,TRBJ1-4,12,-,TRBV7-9,CASSPRVEKLFF,TGTGCCAGCAGCCCCAGGGTGGAAAAACTGTTTTTT
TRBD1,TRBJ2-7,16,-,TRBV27,CASSPGTGRGSYEQYF,TGTGCCAGCAGTCCAGGGACAGGGCGGGGCTCCTACGAGCAGTACTTC
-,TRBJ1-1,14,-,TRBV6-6,CASSLRRANTEAFF,TGTGCCAGCAGCCTACGGAGGGCGAACACTGAAGCTTTCTTT
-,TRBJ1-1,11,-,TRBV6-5,CASRRNTEAFF,TGTGCCAGCAGGAGGAACACTGAAGCTTTCTTT
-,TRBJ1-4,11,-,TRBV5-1,CASGSGEKLFF,TGCGCCAGCGGCTCGGGTGAAAAACTGTTTTTT
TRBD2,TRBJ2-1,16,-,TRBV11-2,CASSWTSGSIYNEQFF,TGTGCCAGCAGCTGGACTAGCGGGAGTATTTACAATGAGCAGTTCTTC
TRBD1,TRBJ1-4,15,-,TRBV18,CASSPKGQRDEKLFF,TGTGCCAGCTCACCCAAGGGACAGAGAGATGAAAAACTGTTTTTT
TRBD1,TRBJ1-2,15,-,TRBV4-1,CASSQPGTGLLGYTF,TGCGCCAGCAGCCAACCCGGGACAGGGTTATTAGGCTACACCTTC
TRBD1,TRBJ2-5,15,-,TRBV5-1,CASCRDRGWGETQYF,TGCGCCAGCTGTCGGGACAGGGGTTGGGGAGAGACCCAGTACTTC